Detailed here is one T cell receptor (beta chain). Its target is not known. CD4+ T cell isolation took place after approximately 11 days of culture. This record comes from a study of vaccination effects on CD4 cells after COVID-19. Study overall: Convalescent patient samples, from two individuals, date to 16 days and one week before vaccination.

Method: immunoSEQ multiplex PCR; TCRdb's copy keeps in-frame clones and lacks some. The sample yields approximately 47,000 clones, about 80% seen once. Germline loops: CDR1 SNHLY, CDR2 FYNNEI. V gave up 7 bases and J gave up 5 bases; unmatched junction bases: 3. The CDR3 runs to 14 residues. V is TRBV2 and J is TRBJ2-1; 12 bases are a match to TRBD2. The clonotype originates from a human donor who had a prior SARS-CoV-2 infection. The sequencing used CD4+ T cells from PBMCs cultured without peptide, collected before COVID-19 vaccination. Here the CDR3 DNA reads TGTGCCAGCACTAGGACTAGCGGGAACAATGAGCAGTTCTTC. Protein sequence: CASTRTSGNNEQFF.